The 14 T cell receptor beta chains listed next were all sequenced from one sample in a study of blood T cells in healthy people across ages. A second about 6 to 12 cycle PCR used barcoded and J-beta primers. MiXCR was run by TCRdb on the 5' RACE reads, yielding one entry per CDR3 protein. Of roughly 1,500,000 distinct CDR3 sequences in the sample, about 31% were seen once. Sequenced: blood. Receptors originate from a woman under 40 in good health.

This chain links TRBV27 with TRBJ1-1, with 8 bases lining up with TRBD1. V was pared by 4 bases and J by 2 bases, with 9 bases of the junction left unmatched. Germline CDR1 and CDR2: MNHEY and SMNVEV (reference sequence). The CDR3 length is 16 residues. CDR3 sequence reads: CASSSQTGARNTEAFF. Written as DNA, the CDR3 is TGTGCCAGCAGTTCCCAGACAGGGGCTCGAAACACTGAAGCTTTCTTT.

About this clonotype itself: Mismatch with germline at one junction end may stem from a read error. The chain uses TRBV7-3 and TRBJ2-3; 7 bases line up with TRBD2. The CDR3 sequence is 16 residues long. Germline-derived CDR1 and CDR2 are SGHTA and FQGTGA. The CDR3 DNA reads as TGTGCCAACAGCTTATTGGGACTATATGTCGCGGATACGCAGTATTTT. Protein: CANSLLGLYVADTQYF.

The chain couples TRBV5-1 to TRBJ2-1; 11 positions agree with TRBD2. The germline gives CDR1 SGHRS, CDR2 YFSETQ. The CDR3 is 16 residues long. V lost 1 base and J lost 4; bases outside the gene matches: 4. The CDR3 reads CASSLPSGRLYNEQFF. CDR3 DNA: TGCGCCAGCAGCTTGCCTAGCGGGAGGCTTTACAATGAGCAGTTCTTC.

The sample holds a few counts of this clonotype. The chain recombines TRBV15 with TRBJ1-1; D gene ambiguous. V was clipped by 1 base and J by 0 bases, with 9 bases between them. Germline-derived CDR1 and CDR2 are LNHNV and YYDKDF (reference sequence). The CDR3 is 15 amino acids. The CDR3 is CATSRAGRLNTEAFF. CDR3 sequence (DNA): TGTGCCACCAGCAGAGCGGGCAGGCTGAACACTGAAGCTTTCTTT. The entire variable domain, with the rest obtained from reference TRBV15 and TRBJ1-1, is as follows: DAMVIQNPRYQVTQFGKPVTLSCSQTLNHNVMYWYQQKSSQAPKLLFHYYDKDFNNEADTPDNFQSRRPNTSFCFLDIRSPGLGDTAMYLCATSRAGRLNTEAFFGQGTRLTVV.

This clonotype was counted a few times. The chain links TRBV27 to TRBJ1-1, with D possibly TRBD1 on 5 matching bases. With 0 bases removed from V and 2 bases from J, the gap between germline ends came to 10 bases. Germline lookup yields CDR1 MNHEY and CDR2 SMNVEV (reference sequence). CDR3 length: 15 residues. The chain's CDR3 is CASSLSRGANTEAFF. CDR3 bases: TGTGCCAGCAGTTTATCGAGGGGCGCTAACACTGAAGCTTTCTTT.

This sequence joins TRBV6-5 and TRBJ2-5, with 7 bases aligning to TRBD2. The CDR3 loop spans 16 amino acids. Germline V gene lookup returns CDR1 MNHEY and CDR2 SVGAGI. V trimming: 1 base; J trimming: 2 bases; junction bases outside the gene matches: 7. Here the CDR3 DNA reads TGTGCCAGCAGTTACTTCAGCGGGGCTGGGCAAGAGACCCAGTACTTC. It encodes CASSYFSGAGQETQYF.

The chain recombines TRBV15 with TRBJ2-7; D gene ambiguous. CDR1 is LNHNV and CDR2 is YYDKDF in the germline V gene (reference sequence). V dropped 0 bases and J dropped 6 bases, with 6 bases sitting between them. The CDR3 runs to 12 residues. The CDR3 is CATSRDTSEQYF. The CDR3 coding sequence is TGTGCCACCAGCAGAGATACGAGCGAGCAGTACTTC.

V usage is TRBV5-1 and J usage is TRBJ2-6; 9 nucleotides match TRBD1. The CDR3 is 18 amino acids. Germline values: CDR1 SGHRS, CDR2 YFSETQ. After removal of 3 bases from V and 2 bases from J, the junction contained 9 bases not matched to a gene. DNA of the CDR3: TGCGCCAGCAGCTACCCACAGGGGGCGTCAGCTGGGGCCAACGTCCTGACTTTC. Its protein product is CASSYPQGASAGANVLTF.

This clonotype occurred a few times. The V gene is TRBV20-1, the J gene TRBJ1-1, with D possibly matching TRBD1 (5 bases). Germline V gives CDR1 DFQATT, CDR2 SNEGSKA (reference sequence). CDR3 length: 13 amino acids. V shed 2 bases and J shed 10 bases, with 17 bases lying between them. The CDR3 coding sequence is TGCAGTGCTAGATTGGGGACGGCCGGTGGAGCTTTCTTT. Amino acids: CSARLGTAGGAFF.

The rearrangement joins TRBV6-1 to TRBJ2-1; D perhaps matches TRBD2 (6 bases). The CDR3 has 17 residues. The V end was cut by 0 bases, the J end by 9 bases, with 21 bases between. Germline CDR1 is MNHNS and CDR2 is SASEGT. The CDR3 loop reads CASSEALTGTGIFEQFF. CDR3 in DNA: TGTGCCAGCAGTGAAGCCCTCACCGGGACTGGGATTTTTGAGCAGTTCTTC.

The sample holds one count of this clonotype. The rearrangement uses TRBV7-9 and TRBJ1-2; the D gene is possibly TRBD1 (6 bases). Trimming pared 5 bases from V and 2 bases from J, leaving 12 bases between. CDR1 is SEHNR and CDR2 is FQNEAQ in the germline V gene (reference sequence). The CDR3 is made up of 14 amino acids. The CDR3 loop is CASSGTYLNYGYTF. The CDR3, as DNA: TGTGCCAGCAGCGGGACATACCTCAACTATGGCTACACCTTC.

This clonotype appeared a few times. The rearrangement joins TRBV11-2 to TRBJ2-3, with unresolved D. V was trimmed by 2 bases and J by 0 bases, leaving 9 bases between them. Looked up from germline, CDR1 is SGHAT and CDR2 is FQNNGV. The CDR3 consists of 15 residues. The CDR3 sequence is CASSLRVDSTDTQYF. Here the CDR3 DNA reads TGTGCCAGCAGCTTAAGAGTGGATAGCACAGATACGCAGTATTTT.

This chain uses TRBV19 with TRBJ2-5; 7 bases map to TRBD2. The DNA end favors TRBJ2-7, so the J call may be wrong. This CDR3 region has 12 residues. Looked up from germline, CDR1 is LNHDA and CDR2 is SQIVND (reference sequence). In DNA, the CDR3 is TGTGCCAGTAGTAGCGGGAGCCACGAGCAGTACTTC. It translates to CASSSGSHEQYF.

Details on this clonotype: A much larger clone sits a single nucleotide away, making a read error possible. The chain recombines TRBV5-1 with TRBJ2-1; D gene unclear. Germline V gene data show CDR1 as SGHRS and CDR2 as YFSETQ. This CDR3 has 11 amino acids. The CDR3 DNA reads as TGCGCCGGCAGGAATTACAATGAGCAGTTCTTC. It translates to CAGRNYNEQFF.